This note documents a single T cell receptor beta chain sequence. What it binds is not known. Germline values: CDR1 SEHNR, CDR2 FQNEAQ (reference sequence). V lost 5 bases, J lost 5 bases, and 22 bases lay in between. The CDR3 sequence is 16 residues long. The sample originates from a study of OX40 agonist ivuxolimab in advanced cancers. Anyone with autoimmune disease history or systemic immunosuppression was excluded. Blood specimens came from baseline, cycle 4 day 1, and cycle 7 day 1. The assay was immunoSEQ multiplex PCR, and TCRdb's table has in-frame clones only and misses some. The sample lists about 52,000 clones; approximately 92% were seen once. Overall study results and limits: Some nonresponders additionally presented with little normalized T-cell clonal expansion.

This rearrangement joins TRBV7-9 to TRBJ2-7; the D is unclear. This specimen consisted of CD4+ or CD8+ T cells sorted from blood, obtained in a trial of the OX40 agonist ivuxolimab. This sequence originates from an adult with an advanced solid tumor such as melanoma, head and neck, liver or kidney cancer. DNA of the CDR3: TGTGCCAGCAGCCCCTCCTTTGGGGATGGGTCCAACGAGCAGTACTTC. Translating it yields CASSPSFGDGSNEQYF.